These 30 T cell receptor beta chains originate from one sample sequenced in a study of T cell repertoires in cytomegalovirus infection. TCRdb fed the reads into MiXCR, producing one record per CDR3 protein. The sample yields about half a million distinct CDR3 sequences, about two fifths seen once. Antigens for these TCRs are unknown. The source material was cultured PBMCs, sampled from culture after CMV antigen stimulation. The receptors stem from a human donor in good health (CMV status not recorded). Some clones in this sample may be carry-over from other donors' samples.

This clonotype was observed once. The chain couples TRBV27 to TRBJ2-5, with 8 bases aligning to TRBD1. CDR1 is MNHEY, CDR2 SMNVEV, per germline (reference sequence). The V gene end was trimmed by 6 bases and the J gene end by 5 bases; junction bases not matched to a gene: 11. The CDR3 runs to 15 residues. This CDR3 is CASSPGTRGPETQYF. The DNA of the CDR3 is TGTGCCAGCAGCCCCGGGACCAGGGGGCCGGAGACCCAGTACTTC.

This chain connects TRBV12-3 or TRBV12-4 to TRBJ2-3; tentatively, D is TRBD2 (5 bases). This CDR3 spans 14 amino acids. The ends were cut back, 6 bases at V and 5 bases at J, with 15 bases in the middle. The CDR3 sequence is CASSPRSREDTQYF. For the CDR3, the DNA is TGTGCCAGCAGCCCTCGATCACGGGAAGATACGCAGTATTTT.

The rearrangement joins TRBV5-4 to TRBJ2-5; TRBD2 aligns across 8 bases. Germline V gene sequence: CDR1 SGHNT, CDR2 YYREEE (reference sequence). J lost 6 bases, V lost 2 bases, and 3 bases had no gene match. The CDR3 is 13 amino acids. The CDR3 reads CASSFGGAQTQYF. CDR3 DNA sequence: TGTGCCAGCAGCTTCGGGGGGGCCCAGACCCAGTACTTC.

The chain carries TRBV12-3 or TRBV12-4 and TRBJ2-3; D call uncertain. Trimming took off 7 bases at V and 0 bases at J, with 11 bases between the two ends. The CDR3 extends over 14 amino acids. The CDR3 sequence: CASNTEDSTDTQYF. Written as DNA, the CDR3 is TGTGCCAGCAATACCGAAGACAGCACAGATACGCAGTATTTT.

This clonotype appeared a few times. The V and J genes are TRBV7-2 and TRBJ2-7, with 9 bases fitting TRBD2. J gave up 6 bases and V 5 bases, and 11 bases lay outside the gene matches. Germline V gene data show CDR1 as SGHTA and CDR2 as FQGNSA. The CDR3 runs to 15 residues. Here the CDR3 DNA reads TGTGCCAGCAGCACCGTGGTAGCGGGAGTCGTCGAGCAGTACTTC. This gives the protein CASSTVVAGVVEQYF.

This rearrangement joins TRBV7-6 to TRBJ1-1, with D unresolved. Trimming took 5 bases from V and 7 from J, leaving 8 bases between them. The CDR3 runs 11 residues. From germline, CDR1 is SGHVS and CDR2 FNYEAQ. CDR3 nucleotides: TGTGCCAGCAGCCCGGACGATGAAGCTTTCTTT. Protein sequence: CASSPDDEAFF.

The chain employs TRBV25-1 and TRBJ1-1, with 7 nucleotides matching TRBD1. The CDR3 is 16 amino acids. Losses at the gene ends were 0 bases for V and 10 bases for J; bases not matched to a gene: 14. CDR1 is MGHDK, CDR2 SYGVNS, per germline. CDR3 sequence reads: CASSEYRGGGGFRAFF. CDR3 DNA sequence: TGTGCCAGCAGTGAATACAGGGGGGGGGGGGGTTTTCGAGCTTTCTTT.

This chain uses TRBV7-2 with TRBJ2-5, with 8 bases lining up with TRBD2. CDR1 and CDR2 from the germline V gene are SGHTA and FQGNSA. The V and J ends lost 2 bases and 5 bases, in that order; junction bases with no gene match: 7. This CDR3 is 15 amino acids long. The chain's CDR3 is CASSLFGGAGETQYF. Written as DNA, the CDR3 is TGTGCCAGCAGCTTATTCGGGGGGGCCGGCGAGACCCAGTACTTC.

V gene TRBV7-2 combines with J gene TRBJ2-1; 15 nucleotides line up with TRBD2. The CDR3 is 16 amino acids. V lost 4 bases, J lost 14 bases, and 12 bases stayed unmatched. Germline assignment: CDR1 SGHTA and CDR2 FQGNSA. CDR3 residues: CASSSPPGLAGGIKFF. CDR3 DNA sequence: TGTGCCAGCAGCTCACCTCCGGGACTAGCGGGGGGTATTAAGTTCTTC.

The rearrangement links TRBV28 to TRBJ1-4, with 11 bases fitting TRBD1. V trimming: 1 base; J trimming: 7 bases; junction bases outside the gene matches: 2. CDR3 length: 15 residues. CDR1 is MDHEN, CDR2 SYDVKM, per germline. The CDR3 loop reads CASSLSDRGREKLFF. CDR3 sequence (DNA): TGTGCCAGCAGTTTATCGGACAGGGGGCGTGAAAAACTGTTTTTT.

V and J are TRBV7-2 and TRBJ2-7; D remains unclear. The CDR3 has 13 residues. Trimming pared 3 bases from V and 2 bases from J, leaving 8 bases between. Germline lookup yields CDR1 SGHTA and CDR2 FQGNSA. The CDR3 DNA reads TGTGCCAGCAGCTTCAAAGGAGCCTACGAGCAGTACTTC. This sequence encodes CASSFKGAYEQYF.

The table lists this clonotype with a few counts. The genes are TRBV25-1 and TRBJ1-3; 7 bases are shared with TRBD1. V lost 8 bases to trimming and J lost 4 bases; unmatched junction nucleotides: 8. Germline values: CDR1 MGHDK, CDR2 SYGVNS. This CDR3 has 14 residues. The CDR3 region has the DNA TGTGCCAGCCCCGACAGGGTAGGCGGAAACACCATATATTTT. This gives the protein CASPDRVGGNTIYF. The full variable domain, completed using reference TRBV25-1 and TRBJ1-3, is EADIYQTPRYLVIGTGKKITLECSQTMGHDKMYWYQQDPGMELHLIHYSYGVNSTEKGDLSSESTVSRIRTEHFPLTLESARPSHTSQYLCASPDRVGGNTIYFGEGSWLTVV.

This chain joins TRBV7-2 and TRBJ2-1; a weak D match, TRBD2 (6 bases). Trimming shortened V by 8 bases and J by 12 bases, and 23 bases separated the two germline ends. From germline, CDR1 is SGHTA and CDR2 FQGNSA. This CDR3 spans 14 amino acids. CDR3 DNA: TGTGCCAGCGGCCCGGGCACGTCTAGCGCAGGGCAGTTCTTC. Amino acids: CASGPGTSSAGQFF.

V is TRBV5-1 and J is TRBJ1-6, with D possibly matching TRBD1 (6 bases). Trimming shortened V by 0 bases and J by 10 bases, and 14 bases separated the two germline ends. CDR1 and CDR2 from the germline V gene are SGHRS and YFSETQ. The CDR3 runs 15 residues. The CDR3: CASSLDGRGESPLHF. Here the CDR3 DNA reads TGCGCCAGCAGCTTGGACGGCAGGGGAGAGTCACCCCTCCACTTT. The full variable domain, in which reference TRBV5-1 and TRBJ1-6 provide the parts outside the CDR3, is KAGVTQTPRYLIKTRGQQVTLSCSPISGHRSVSWYQQTPGQGLQFLFEYFSETQRNKGNFPGRFSGRQFSNSRSEMNVSTLELGDSALYLCASSLDGRGESPLHFGNGTRLTVT.

This clonotype was counted ten times or more. The chain couples TRBV7-2 to TRBJ2-3, with 15 bases that match TRBD2. Per germline, CDR1 SGHTA and CDR2 FQGNSA. The CDR3 covers 21 residues. Trimming cost V 4 bases and J 1 base; bases outside gene matches: 15. In DNA, the CDR3 is TGTGCCAGCAGCTCCCGTCCCAAGGGACTAGCGGGAGGACGACGCACAGATACGCAGTATTTT. Amino acids: CASSSRPKGLAGGRRTDTQYF.

This chain connects TRBV9 to TRBJ1-6; TRBD1 is a possible D gene (5 bases). There are 13 residues in the CDR3. Per the germline V gene, CDR1 is SGDLS and CDR2 is YYNGEE. V lost 2 bases and J lost 8, with 8 bases in between. The CDR3 sequence: CASSVQGDSPLHF. CDR3 bases: TGTGCCAGCAGCGTCCAGGGTGATTCACCCCTCCACTTT.

The rearrangement links TRBV7-2 to TRBJ1-1; perhaps TRBD1 as D (6 bases). The CDR3 runs 15 residues. Germline V gene lookup returns CDR1 SGHTA and CDR2 FQGNSA. V was shortened by 5 bases and J by 0 bases, with 13 bases between the two germline ends. CDR3 residues: CASSLGTPMNTEAFF. The CDR3 DNA is TGTGCCAGCAGCCTAGGGACACCCATGAACACTGAAGCTTTCTTT.

The sample holds many counts of this clonotype. This chain connects TRBV7-2 to TRBJ1-1; D not resolved. The CDR3 spans 13 residues. Per germline, CDR1 SGHTA and CDR2 FQGNSA. V lost 2 bases, J lost 4 bases, and 8 bases lay in between. This CDR3 is CASSLRWGTEAFF. In DNA form, the CDR3 reads TGTGCCAGCAGCTTACGGTGGGGCACTGAAGCTTTCTTT.

In its sample, this clonotype was seen many times. V is TRBV7-2 and J is TRBJ2-7, with TRBD2 matching 10 bases. The CDR3 loop spans 15 amino acids. Germline V lookup: CDR1 SGHTA, CDR2 FQGNSA. Trimming cost V 1 base and J 1 base; bases outside gene matches: 1. The CDR3 coding sequence is TGTGCCAGCAGCTTAGTAGCGGGGGGATCCTACGAGCAGTACTTC. This encodes CASSLVAGGSYEQYF.

The chain combines TRBV20-1 with TRBJ2-4; D not resolved. The CDR3 runs to 17 residues. From germline, CDR1 is DFQATT and CDR2 SNEGSKA (reference sequence). The V and J ends lost 0 bases and 1 base respectively, with 16 bases between them. This chain's CDR3 is CSARDFQIGRAKNIQYF. In DNA form, the CDR3 reads TGCAGTGCTAGAGATTTTCAGATCGGTCGGGCCAAAAACATTCAGTACTTC.

The V and J genes are TRBV24-1 and TRBJ2-3; TRBD2 matches at 8 bases. Germline loops: CDR1 KGHDR, CDR2 SFDVKD. V dropped 0 bases and J dropped 3; count of bases not matched to a gene: 1. The CDR3 is 15 residues long. The CDR3 is CATSDLREGTDTQYF. CDR3 coding DNA: TGTGCCACCAGTGATTTGCGGGAGGGGACAGATACGCAGTATTTT.

The rearrangement uses TRBV20-1 and TRBJ2-5; D is perhaps TRBD1 or TRBD2 (5 bases each). CDR3 size: 13 residues. Looked up from germline, CDR1 is DFQATT and CDR2 is SNEGSKA (reference sequence). V was pared by 3 bases and J by 2 bases, with 10 bases between. Written as DNA, the CDR3 is TGCAGTGCTAGCATGGGACGGCAAGAGACCCAGTACTTC. It is translated as CSASMGRQETQYF.

The rearrangement uses TRBV11-2 and TRBJ1-2; D is uncertain. CDR1 is SGHAT, CDR2 FQNNGV, per germline. The ends were cut back, 4 bases at V and 2 bases at J, with 14 bases in the middle. CDR3 length equals 15 residues. The CDR3 sequence: CASSSTRARNYGYTF. The CDR3 nucleotides read TGTGCCAGCAGCTCGACCCGGGCACGAAACTATGGCTACACCTTC.

V is TRBV7-2 and J is TRBJ1-2; D may be TRBD1 (6 bases). There are 13 residues in the CDR3. Trimming shortened V by 5 bases and J by 4 bases, and 11 bases separated the two germline ends. Germline lookup yields CDR1 SGHTA and CDR2 FQGNSA. The CDR3 DNA follows: TGTGCCAGCAGCGCACAGGGTCCCTATGGCTACACCTTC. Translation gives CASSAQGPYGYTF. The complete variable domain, with remaining parts taken from reference TRBV7-2 and TRBJ1-2, reads GAGVSQSPSNKVTEKGKDVELRCDPISGHTALYWYRQSLGQGLEFLIYFQGNSAPDKSGLPSDRFSAERTGGSVSTLTIQRTQQEDSAVYLCASSAQGPYGYTFGSGTRLTVV.

The chain is built from TRBV12-5 and TRBJ1-2; D gene unclear. Trimming stripped 3 bases from V and 6 bases from J, with 8 bases between. Germline V gene data show CDR1 as LGHNT and CDR2 as FRNRAP. CDR3 size: 12 residues. CDR3 in amino acids: CASGFWADGYTF. The CDR3 DNA sequence: TGTGCTAGTGGTTTCTGGGCGGATGGCTACACCTTC.

This clonotype was found a few times. The chain combines TRBV7-2 with TRBJ2-7, with D perhaps matching TRBD1 (7 bases). Deletions cut 6 bases from V and 0 bases from J, with 27 bases between. Looked up from germline, CDR1 is SGHTA and CDR2 is FQGNSA. The CDR3 has 19 amino acids. The CDR3 is CASRGGVEGAYLSSYEQYF. The CDR3 DNA reads TGTGCCAGCAGGGGTGGGGTGGAGGGGGCCTACCTGAGCTCCTACGAGCAGTACTTC.

This clonotype was observed a handful of times. This chain links TRBV7-2 with TRBJ2-7, with no clear D. This CDR3 spans 13 amino acids. Trimming shortened V by 1 base and J by 4 bases, and 8 bases separated the two germline ends. Germline assignment: CDR1 SGHTA and CDR2 FQGNSA. CDR3 bases: TGTGCCAGCAGCTTAGTTTCACAGTACGAGCAGTACTTC. Amino acid sequence: CASSLVSQYEQYF.

CDR3 DNA: TGTGCCAGCAGTAGCCGGGCGGGTGAAAAACTGTTTTTT. It encodes CASSSRAGEKLFF. The V and J genes are TRBV28 and TRBJ1-4, with D unclear. This CDR3 contains 13 residues. Germline V gene sequence: CDR1 MDHEN, CDR2 SYDVKM. The V end was cut by 5 bases, the J end by 7 bases, with 11 bases between.

The chain is built from TRBV7-9 and TRBJ2-7; TRBD1 matches at 8 bases. V trimming: 4 bases; J trimming: 4 bases; junction bases outside the gene matches: 6. In germline, CDR1 is SEHNR, CDR2 FQNEAQ (reference sequence). This CDR3 is built from 14 residues. The CDR3 sequence: CASSSGTGEYEQYF. The CDR3, as DNA: TGTGCCAGCAGCTCCGGGACAGGAGAGTACGAGCAGTACTTC.

J is TRBJ1-2 and V is TRBV27; D perhaps matches TRBD1 (5 bases). The CDR3 runs to 17 residues. Deletions cut 0 bases from V and 6 bases from J, with 20 bases between. Germline V lookup: CDR1 MNHEY, CDR2 SMNVEV (reference sequence). DNA for the CDR3: TGTGCCAGCAGTTTATCGAGGGGATCCCTCCCCACACATGGCTACACCTTC. As protein: CASSLSRGSLPTHGYTF.